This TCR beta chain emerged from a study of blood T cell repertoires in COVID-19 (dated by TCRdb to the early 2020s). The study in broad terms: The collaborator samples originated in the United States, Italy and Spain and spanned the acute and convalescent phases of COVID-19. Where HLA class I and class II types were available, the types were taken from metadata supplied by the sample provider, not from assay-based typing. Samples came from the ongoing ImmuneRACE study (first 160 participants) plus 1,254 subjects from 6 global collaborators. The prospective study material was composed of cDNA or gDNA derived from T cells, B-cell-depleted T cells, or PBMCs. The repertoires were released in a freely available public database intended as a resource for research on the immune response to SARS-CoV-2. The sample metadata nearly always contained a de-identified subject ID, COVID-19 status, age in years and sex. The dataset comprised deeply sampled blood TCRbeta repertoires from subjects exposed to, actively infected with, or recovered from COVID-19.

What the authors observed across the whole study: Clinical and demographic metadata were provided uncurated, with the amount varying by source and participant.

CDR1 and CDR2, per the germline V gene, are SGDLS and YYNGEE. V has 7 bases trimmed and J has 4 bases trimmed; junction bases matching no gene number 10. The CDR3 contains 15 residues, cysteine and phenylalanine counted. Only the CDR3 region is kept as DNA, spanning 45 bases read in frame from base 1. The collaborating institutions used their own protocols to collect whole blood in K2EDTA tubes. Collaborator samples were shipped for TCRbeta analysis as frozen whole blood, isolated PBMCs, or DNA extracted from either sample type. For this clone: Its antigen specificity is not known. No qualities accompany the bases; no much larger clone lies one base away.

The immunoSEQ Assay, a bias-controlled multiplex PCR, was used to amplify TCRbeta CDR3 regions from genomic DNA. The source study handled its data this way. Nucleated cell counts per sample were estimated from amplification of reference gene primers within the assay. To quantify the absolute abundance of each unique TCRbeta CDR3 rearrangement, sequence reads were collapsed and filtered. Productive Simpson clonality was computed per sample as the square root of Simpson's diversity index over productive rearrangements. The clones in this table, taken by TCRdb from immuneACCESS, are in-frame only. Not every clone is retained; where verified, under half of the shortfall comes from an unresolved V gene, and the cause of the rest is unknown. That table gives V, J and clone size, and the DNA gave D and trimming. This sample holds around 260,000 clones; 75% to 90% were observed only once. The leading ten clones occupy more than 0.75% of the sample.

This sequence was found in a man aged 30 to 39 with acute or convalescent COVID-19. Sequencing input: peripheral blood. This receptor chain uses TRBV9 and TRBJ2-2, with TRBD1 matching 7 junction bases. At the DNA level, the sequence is TGTGCCAGCTCCCGGACAGGATCCTCCACCGGGGAGCTGTTTTTT. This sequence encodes CASSRTGSSTGELFF.